These 14 T cell receptor beta chains were all obtained from the same sample, sequenced in a study of T cell responses to AZD1222 COVID-19 vaccine. Profiled with immunoSEQ multiplex PCR; TCRdb holds only in-frame clones, not every one. The sample records 95,000 to 150,000 clones, around 90% being singletons. Specimen: peripheral blood, collected 28 days after the second AZD1222 dose. These receptors were obtained from an adult who received the AZD1222 COVID-19 vaccine.

This chain joins TRBV6-1 and TRBJ1-2; the D gene is possibly TRBD1 (5 bases). The CDR3 extends over 15 amino acids. V was cut by 3 bases and J by 5 bases, with 16 bases left in between. Germline CDR1 MNHNS, CDR2 SASEGT. The CDR3 DNA reads as TGTGCCAGCAGTGATCTGGGCGAGGGACGTTATGGCTACACCTTC. Translating it yields CASSDLGEGRYGYTF.

This chain connects TRBV29-1 to TRBJ2-3; D is perhaps TRBD1 or TRBD2 (6 bases each). Trimming removed 4 bases at V and 5 bases at J, with 10 bases between. The CDR3 has 12 amino acids. Germline assignment: CDR1 SQVTM and CDR2 ANQGSEA. In nucleotides, the CDR3 is TGCAGCGTTGCGGGGGCGGGAGATACGCAGTATTTT. Translating it yields CSVAGAGDTQYF.

The chain is built from TRBV19 and TRBJ2-2; D is uncertain. Germline values: CDR1 LNHDA, CDR2 SQIVND (reference sequence). The V end was cut by 1 base, the J end by 7 bases, with 10 bases between. The CDR3 has 14 amino acids. CDR3 residues: CASSIGTTGGELFF. The CDR3 DNA follows: TGTGCCAGTAGTATAGGTACCACGGGCGGGGAGCTGTTTTTT.

The gene calls are TRBV9 and TRBJ2-1; 7 nucleotides match TRBD1. Trimming at V came to 0 bases and at J to 7 bases, leaving 1 base not matched to a gene. CDR3 size: 13 residues. Germline lookup yields CDR1 SGDLS and CDR2 YYNGEE. The CDR3 DNA is TGTGCCAGCAGCGTAGGACAGGGAAATGAGCAGTTCTTC. Its translation: CASSVGQGNEQFF.

The V call is TRBV4-3, the J call TRBJ2-2; D is ambiguous. CDR3 length: 11 amino acids. CDR1 is LGHNA, CDR2 YSLEER, per germline. Trimming shortened V by 2 bases and J by 5 bases, and 0 bases separated the two germline ends. CDR3 bases: TGCGCCAGCAGCCAAACCGGGGAGCTGTTTTTT. This encodes CASSQTGELFF.

V gene TRBV12-3 or TRBV12-4 combines with J gene TRBJ1-1; tentatively, D is TRBD1 (5 bases). V dropped 7 bases and J dropped 6 bases, with 15 bases sitting between them. The CDR3 sequence is 13 residues long. In DNA, the CDR3 is TGTGCCAGCACTCTAACGAGGGGTTCTGAAGCTTTCTTT. It specifies CASTLTRGSEAFF.

Only a few counts were recorded for this clone. The chain has TRBV24-1 and TRBJ2-5; D remains ambiguous. Deletions cut 2 bases from V and 5 bases from J, with 17 bases between. The CDR3 sequence is 16 residues long. Germline CDR1 and CDR2: KGHDR and SFDVKD. In DNA, the CDR3 is TGTGCCACCAGTGATTCATCCCTTGACTGGGCTGAGACCCAGTACTTC. This codes for CATSDSSLDWAETQYF.

The CDR3 loop is CASSFEGFTEAFF. CDR3 nucleotides: TGTGCCAGCAGTTTTGAGGGGTTCACTGAAGCTTTCTTT. The rearrangement links TRBV12-3 or TRBV12-4 to TRBJ1-1; TRBD1 is a possible D gene (5 bases). CDR3 size: 13 residues. V was cut by 3 bases and J by 4 bases, with 9 bases left in between.

The chain recombines TRBV3-1 (or the pseudogene TRBV3-2) with TRBJ1-6; TRBD1 aligns across 8 bases. V gave up 4 bases and J gave up 10 bases; unmatched junction bases: 6. CDR3 length: 14 residues. Germline V gives CDR1 LGHDT, CDR2 YNNKEL (reference sequence). CDR3 region: CASSPGQGWSPLHF. The CDR3 DNA reads TGTGCCAGCAGCCCCGGACAGGGCTGGTCACCCCTCCACTTT.

This clone was counted a few times. V and J are TRBV7-2 and TRBJ1-5; no firm D call. V was cut by 4 bases and J by 9 bases, with 7 bases left in between. The CDR3 sequence is 11 residues long. Germline V CDR1 and CDR2: SGHTA, FQGNSA. The CDR3 here is CASSSRGPQHF. The CDR3 nucleotides are TGTGCCAGCAGCTCGCGGGGGCCCCAGCATTTT. The variable domain in full, with the rest retrieved from reference TRBV7-2 and TRBJ1-5, is GAGVSQSPSNKVTEKGKDVELRCDPISGHTALYWYRQSLGQGLEFLIYFQGNSAPDKSGLPSDRFSAERTGGSVSTLTIQRTQQEDSAVYLCASSSRGPQHFGDGTRLSIL.

The V gene is TRBV5-1, the J gene TRBJ1-1; D not resolved. CDR3 length: 14 residues. V was shortened by 0 bases and J by 1 base, with 7 bases between the two germline ends. Germline lookup yields CDR1 SGHRS and CDR2 YFSETQ. In DNA, the CDR3 is TGCGCCAGCAGCTTGGCCGGCCGGAACACTGAAGCTTTCTTT. Translated, it gives CASSLAGRNTEAFF. Complete variable domain (other parts from reference TRBV5-1 and TRBJ1-1): KAGVTQTPRYLIKTRGQQVTLSCSPISGHRSVSWYQQTPGQGLQFLFEYFSETQRNKGNFPGRFSGRQFSNSRSEMNVSTLELGDSALYLCASSLAGRNTEAFFGQGTRLTVV.

This chain uses TRBV6-5 with TRBJ1-3, with D unclear. Germline CDR1 and CDR2: MNHEY and SVGAGI. The CDR3 length is 14 residues. V was clipped by 6 bases and J by 9 bases, with 18 bases between them. In nucleotides, the CDR3 is TGTGCCAGCAGCTCTCCCGGGAGACTTGGCACCATATATTTT. Translating gives CASSSPGRLGTIYF.

This clone was found once. V and J are TRBV18 and TRBJ1-2; D remains unclear. This CDR3 spans 14 amino acids. The germline V and J ends were trimmed by 3 bases and 4 bases, with 12 bases remaining between them. The germline gives CDR1 KGHSH, CDR2 LQKENI. CDR3: CASSPERMFYGYTF. DNA of the CDR3: TGTGCCAGCTCACCGGAACGGATGTTCTATGGCTACACCTTC.

This chain joins TRBV2 and TRBJ1-2; D gene unclear. The CDR3 has 14 amino acids. The germline gives CDR1 SNHLY, CDR2 FYNNEI. The ends were cut back, 3 bases at V and 2 bases at J, with 10 bases in the middle. The CDR3: CASSDTYANYGYTF. The DNA of the CDR3 is TGTGCCAGCAGTGATACGTACGCCAACTATGGCTACACCTTC.